A single sample is the source of the 24 T cell receptor beta chains below, sequenced in a study of T cells in Graves' hyperthyroidism and ophthalmopathy. Authors of the study amplified TCR beta CDR3 regions from RNA transcripts. The HTBI set primed first-round TCR CDR3 RT-PCR. TCRdb itself ran the multiplex PCR reads through MiXCR, one entry per CDR3 protein. The sample includes approximately 700,000 distinct CDR3 sequences, less than 45% of them seen just once. What was sequenced was peripheral blood or thyroid tissue (not recorded which). These receptors came from an adult man with Graves' disease, either hyperthyroidism or ophthalmopathy (not recorded which).

This clonotype occurred a few times. The chain has TRBV7-9 and TRBJ2-7; TRBD1 matches 8 bases. Trimming removed 5 bases from V and 2 bases from J; junction bases left unmatched: 8. Per germline, CDR1 SEHNR and CDR2 FQNEAQ (reference sequence). The length of the CDR3 is 15 residues. CDR3 coding DNA: TGTGCCAGCAGCATCACAGGGGGGCTCGCCTACGAGCAGTACTTC. This gives the protein CASSITGGLAYEQYF. The entire variable domain, with the rest obtained from reference TRBV7-9 and TRBJ2-7, is as follows: DTGVSQNPRHKITKRGQNVTFRCDPISEHNRLYWYRQTLGQGPEFLTYFQNEAQLEKSRLLSDRFSAERPKGSFSTLEIQRTEQGDSAMYLCASSITGGLAYEQYFGPGTRLTVT.

The chain couples TRBV12-3 or TRBV12-4 to TRBJ1-5; D is possibly TRBD1 (5 bases). The CDR3 is 16 amino acids. Trimming cost V 5 bases and J 1 base, with 15 bases left between them. DNA of the CDR3: TGTGCCAGCAGTCCCTCAGGGAGTAGGAGCAATCAGCCCCAGCATTTT. Translated, it gives CASSPSGSRSNQPQHF.

This clonotype is a singleton in its sample. With a much larger clone just one base away, this may be a read error. This sequence joins TRBV2 and TRBJ2-7; 7 nucleotides line up with TRBD1. The V gene end was trimmed by 4 bases and the J gene end by 3 bases; junction bases not matched to a gene: 6. The CDR3 has 14 residues. Per germline, CDR1 SNHLY and CDR2 FYNNEI. The CDR3 DNA is TGTGCCAGCAGTGCACCGGGACAGTTCTACGAGCAGTACTTC. It is translated as CASSAPGQFYEQYF.

This clonotype was detected a few times. The chain couples TRBV6-5 to TRBJ1-6; possibly TRBD1 for D (6 bases). The ends were cut back, 5 bases at V and 8 bases at J, with 13 bases in the middle. CDR3 length: 14 residues. CDR1 MNHEY and CDR2 SVGAGI come from the germline V gene. CDR3 in amino acids: CASSPVPGDSPLHF. Here the CDR3 DNA reads TGTGCCAGCAGTCCAGTCCCAGGGGATTCACCCCTCCACTTT.

The gene calls are TRBV15 and TRBJ1-2; D remains ambiguous. The V end lost 3 bases, the J end lost 2 bases, and 10 bases lay between the germline ends. The CDR3 is made up of 14 amino acids. CDR1 is LNHNV, CDR2 YYDKDF, per germline (reference sequence). The CDR3 region is CATSSGGRNYGYTF. CDR3 DNA: TGTGCCACCAGCAGTGGTGGGAGGAACTATGGCTACACCTTC. Supplemented by reference TRBV15 and TRBJ1-2, the full variable domain reads DAMVIQNPRYQVTQFGKPVTLSCSQTLNHNVMYWYQQKSSQAPKLLFHYYDKDFNNEADTPDNFQSRRPNTSFCFLDIRSPGLGDTAMYLCATSSGGRNYGYTFGSGTRLTVV.

This clonotype has just a few counts. V and J are TRBV29-1 and TRBJ2-5; 9 nucleotides align to TRBD2. Germline V gene lookup returns CDR1 SQVTM and CDR2 ANQGSEA. The trim removed 6 bases at V and 2 bases at J, leaving 16 bases unmatched. This CDR3 is built from 17 residues. The CDR3 here is CSVNGGVAGAQQETQYF. CDR3 bases: TGCAGCGTCAACGGGGGGGTAGCGGGGGCCCAGCAAGAGACCCAGTACTTC.

This clonotype was detected only a few times. A junction end diverges from the germline sequence, so it may reflect a read error. CDR3 amino acids: CASSLAGPRGTEAFF. For the CDR3, the DNA is TGTGCCAGCAGTTTAGCGGGACCGAGAGGTACTGAAGCTTTCTTT. The J gene is TRBJ1-1, the V gene TRBV7-9; a weak D match, TRBD1 (5 bases). The germline gives CDR1 SEHNR, CDR2 FQNEAQ (reference sequence). The CDR3 length is 15 residues.

This clonotype was observed once. An end of the junction differs from the germline gene, which may be a read error. The chain joins TRBV20-1 to TRBJ1-5; the D is unclear. Germline V CDR1 and CDR2: DFQATT, SNEGSKA (reference sequence). The CDR3 extends over 15 amino acids. Here the CDR3 reads CSAGERRAGNQPQHF. The DNA of the CDR3 is TGCAGTGCTGGAGAACGAAGGGCGGGCAATCAGCCCCAGCATTTT.

V is TRBV29-1 and J is TRBJ2-7; D is perhaps TRBD1 (7 bases). Germline values: CDR1 SQVTM, CDR2 ANQGSEA. V was shortened by 4 bases and J by 7 bases, with 14 bases between the two germline ends. The CDR3 length is 12 residues. The CDR3 is CSVAVQGREQYF. The CDR3 region has the DNA TGCAGCGTTGCTGTACAGGGGAGGGAGCAGTACTTC.

This chain links TRBV7-9 with TRBJ1-2; TRBD1 matches at 8 bases. Losses at the gene ends were 4 bases for V and 3 bases for J; bases not matched to a gene: 13. Per germline, CDR1 SEHNR and CDR2 FQNEAQ (reference sequence). The CDR3 sequence is 17 residues long. The chain's CDR3 is CASSSTGAENSDYGYTF. DNA for the CDR3: TGTGCCAGCAGCTCGACAGGGGCAGAGAACTCAGACTATGGCTACACCTTC.

This clonotype was recorded at least ten times. The chain carries TRBV10-2 and TRBJ1-2; TRBD1 is a possible D gene (5 bases). V was trimmed by 8 bases and J by 4 bases, leaving 11 bases between them. Per germline, CDR1 WSHSY and CDR2 SAAADI. The CDR3 consists of 12 residues. CDR3 sequence (DNA): TGCGCCAGCGGGCAGGGTTCCTATGGCTACACCTTC. The encoded protein is CASGQGSYGYTF.

As concerns this clonotype: A much bigger clone sits one base away, suggesting this may be a read error. This rearrangement joins TRBV19 to TRBJ2-7; 7 bases fit TRBD1. This CDR3 has 12 residues. Per germline, CDR1 LNHDA and CDR2 SQIVND (reference sequence). V was pared by 9 bases and J by 3 bases, with 5 bases of the junction left unmatched. The CDR3 DNA reads as TGTGCCAGCGGATCAGGGGGCTACGAGCAGTACTTC. Amino acid sequence: CASGSGGYEQYF.

V and J are TRBV28 and TRBJ2-7; 11 bases are a match to TRBD1. The CDR3 consists of 14 residues. Germline V gene sequence: CDR1 MDHEN, CDR2 SYDVKM. Unmatched junction bases numbered 10, after V lost 8 bases and J lost 7 bases. Here the CDR3 reads CASRSGQGAREQYF. In DNA form, the CDR3 reads TGTGCCAGCCGGTCAGGACAGGGGGCGCGGGAGCAGTACTTC.

The chain uses TRBV9 and TRBJ2-7; a weak D match, TRBD2 (5 bases). Per the germline V gene, CDR1 is SGDLS and CDR2 is YYNGEE. This CDR3 region has 16 residues. Trimming removed 6 bases from V and 2 bases from J, with 21 bases in between. The CDR3 coding sequence is TGTGCCAGCACCCCTCACCCGGCCGGGGTAACCTACGAGCAGTACTTC. It encodes CASTPHPAGVTYEQYF.

This clonotype turned up a few times. This rearrangement joins TRBV7-8 to TRBJ1-5; 7 nucleotides agree with TRBD1. This CDR3 has 17 amino acids. V dropped 6 bases and J dropped 0; count of bases not matched to a gene: 11. CDR1 and CDR2 from the germline V gene are SGHVS and FQNEAQ. CDR3 protein: CASSFHSTGNSNQPQHF. The DNA for the CDR3 is TGTGCCAGCAGTTTCCATTCGACAGGGAATAGCAATCAGCCCCAGCATTTT.

V is TRBV11-2 and J is TRBJ1-2; 7 positions agree with TRBD1. V was clipped by 1 base and J by 5 bases; unmatched bases: 19. The CDR3 spans 19 residues. Germline V gene lookup returns CDR1 SGHAT and CDR2 FQNNGV. The CDR3 region has the DNA TGTGCCAGCAGCTTAGGACAGGGTTACATTCAGCGACCGGCTTATGGCTACACCTTC. Translation: CASSLGQGYIQRPAYGYTF. Full variable domain (missing parts from reference TRBV11-2 and TRBJ1-2): EAGVAQSPRYKIIEKRQSVAFWCNPISGHATLYWYQQILGQGPKLLIQFQNNGVVDDSQLPKDRFSAERLKGVDSTLKIQPAKLEDSAVYLCASSLGQGYIQRPAYGYTFGSGTRLTVV.

The genes are TRBV20-1 and TRBJ1-4; 7 bases are a match to TRBD1. CDR1 and CDR2 from the germline V gene are DFQATT and SNEGSKA (reference sequence). With 3 bases clipped from V and 5 bases from J, the junction kept 6 bases outside the gene matches. The CDR3 is made up of 14 amino acids. Here the CDR3 DNA reads TGCAGTGCTAGGCAGGGACAGCTAAATGAAAAACTGTTTTTT. Its translation: CSARQGQLNEKLFF.

CDR3 nucleotides: TGTGCCAGCAGCTTAGGATCGGTGGGGGCCCTTAATTCACCCCTCCACTTT. This codes for CASSLGSVGALNSPLHF. The chain combines TRBV7-8 with TRBJ1-6; weak D call: TRBD1 (6 bases). This CDR3 region has 17 residues. V was shortened by 1 base and J by 6 bases, with 16 bases between the two germline ends. From germline, CDR1 is SGHVS and CDR2 FQNEAQ.

This rearrangement joins TRBV6-1 to TRBJ2-7; D is undetermined. Trimming pared 5 bases from V and 3 bases from J, leaving 14 bases between. The CDR3 has 14 amino acids. Germline-derived CDR1 and CDR2 are MNHNS and SASEGT. CDR3 loop: CASSYRRFNYEQYF. CDR3 sequence (DNA): TGTGCCAGCAGTTACCGACGGTTTAACTACGAGCAGTACTTC.

The chain couples TRBV3-1 to TRBJ1-4; D is unclear. Trimming took 1 base from V and 8 from J, leaving 11 bases between them. The CDR3 loop spans 14 amino acids. Germline V lookup: CDR1 LGHDT, CDR2 YNNKEL (reference sequence). The DNA for the CDR3 is TGTGCCAGCAGCCAAGGGTCGGGCACGGAAAAACTGTTTTTT. Protein: CASSQGSGTEKLFF. The full variable domain, its missing parts supplied by reference TRBV3-1 and TRBJ1-4, is DTAVSQTPKYLVTQMGNDKSIKCEQNLGHDTMYWYKQDSKKFLKIMFSYNNKELIINETVPNRFSPKSPDKAHLNLHINSLELGDSAVYFCASSQGSGTEKLFFGSGTQLSVL.

Worth noting for this clonotype: A much more abundant neighbour one base away suggests this may be a read error. The V and J genes are TRBV7-3 and TRBJ2-5; TRBD2 might be the D (6 bases). The CDR3 covers 14 residues. Germline assignment: CDR1 SGHTA and CDR2 FQGTGA. V gave up 5 bases and J gave up 6 bases, with 16 bases separating them. The CDR3 loop reads CASSDPSGGKTQYF. The CDR3 region has the DNA TGTGCCAGCAGCGACCCCTCAGGAGGGAAGACCCAGTACTTC.

The J gene is TRBJ2-3, the V gene TRBV15; 10 bases align to TRBD2. The CDR3 extends over 16 amino acids. Per germline, CDR1 LNHNV and CDR2 YYDKDF (reference sequence). V was pared by 1 base and J by 2 bases, with 3 bases of the junction left unmatched. CDR3 DNA: TGTGCCACCAGCAGAGGTAGCGGGGGGACCACAGATACGCAGTATTTT. Translation: CATSRGSGGTTDTQYF.

This clonotype showed up just a few times. The chain recombines TRBV14 with TRBJ1-1; possible D gene TRBD1, 6 bases. The CDR3 has 15 residues. V lost 4 bases to trimming and J lost 6 bases, with 18 bases between them. CDR1 SGHDN and CDR2 FVKESK come from the germline V gene. Here the CDR3 DNA reads TGTGCCAGCAGCCTCCGTAGCTTGAGGGGGGCTGAAGCTTTCTTT. Translation gives CASSLRSLRGAEAFF.

This clonotype was seen only a few times. V gene TRBV20-1 combines with J gene TRBJ2-7, with D possibly matching TRBD2 (7 bases). Germline-derived CDR1 and CDR2 are DFQATT and SNEGSKA (reference sequence). Trimming took off 5 bases at V and 3 bases at J, with 20 bases between the two ends. CDR3 length equals 15 residues. The CDR3 DNA sequence: TGCAGTGCTTCCGGGGGGCTAGCGGAGAACTACGAGCAGTACTTC. It yields the protein CSASGGLAENYEQYF.